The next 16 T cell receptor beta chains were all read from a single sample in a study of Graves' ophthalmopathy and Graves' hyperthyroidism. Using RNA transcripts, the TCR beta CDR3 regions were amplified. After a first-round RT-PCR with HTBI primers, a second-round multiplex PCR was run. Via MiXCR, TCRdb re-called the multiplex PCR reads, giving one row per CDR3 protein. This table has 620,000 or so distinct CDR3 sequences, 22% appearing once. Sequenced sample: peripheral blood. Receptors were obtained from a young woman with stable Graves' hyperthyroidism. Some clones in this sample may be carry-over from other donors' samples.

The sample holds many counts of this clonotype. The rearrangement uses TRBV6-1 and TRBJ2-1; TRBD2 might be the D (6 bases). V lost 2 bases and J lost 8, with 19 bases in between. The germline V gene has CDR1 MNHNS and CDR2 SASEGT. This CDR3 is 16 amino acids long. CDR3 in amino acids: CASSEPWRVTIDEQFF. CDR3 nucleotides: TGTGCCAGCAGTGAACCCTGGAGGGTCACAATCGATGAGCAGTTCTTC.

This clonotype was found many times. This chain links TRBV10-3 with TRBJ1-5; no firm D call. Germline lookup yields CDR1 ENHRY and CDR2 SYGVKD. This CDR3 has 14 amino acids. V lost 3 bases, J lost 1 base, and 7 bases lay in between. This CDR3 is CAISDTSSNQPQHF. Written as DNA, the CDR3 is TGTGCCATCAGTGACACCTCGAGCAATCAGCCCCAGCATTTT.

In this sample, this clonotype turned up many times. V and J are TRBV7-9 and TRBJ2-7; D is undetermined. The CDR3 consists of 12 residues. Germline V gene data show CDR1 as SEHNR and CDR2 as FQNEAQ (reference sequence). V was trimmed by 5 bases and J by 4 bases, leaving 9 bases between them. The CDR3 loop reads CASSVDKYEQYF. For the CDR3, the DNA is TGTGCCAGCAGCGTTGACAAGTACGAGCAGTACTTC.

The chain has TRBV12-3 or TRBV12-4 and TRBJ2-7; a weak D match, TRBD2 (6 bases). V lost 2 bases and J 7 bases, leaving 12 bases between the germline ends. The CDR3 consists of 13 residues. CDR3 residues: CASSLSSGEEQYF. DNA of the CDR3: TGTGCCAGCAGTTTAAGTTCGGGGGAGGAGCAGTACTTC.

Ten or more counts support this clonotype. Here the CDR3 reads CASSPSGRVYGYTF. DNA of the CDR3: TGTGCCAGCAGCCCCTCCGGCAGGGTCTATGGCTACACCTTC. The chain recombines TRBV27 with TRBJ1-2, with a weak D call TRBD1 (5 bases). The CDR3 sequence is 14 residues long. Trimming took off 6 bases at V and 4 bases at J, with 15 bases between the two ends. Germline V gene sequence: CDR1 MNHEY, CDR2 SMNVEV (reference sequence).

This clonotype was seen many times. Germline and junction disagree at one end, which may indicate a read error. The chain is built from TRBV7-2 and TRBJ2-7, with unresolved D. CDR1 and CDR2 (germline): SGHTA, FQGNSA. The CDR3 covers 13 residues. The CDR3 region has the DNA TGTGCCAGCAGCTTACCCCTCAGGCCCCGGTGGTCCTTC. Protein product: CASSLPLRPRWSF.

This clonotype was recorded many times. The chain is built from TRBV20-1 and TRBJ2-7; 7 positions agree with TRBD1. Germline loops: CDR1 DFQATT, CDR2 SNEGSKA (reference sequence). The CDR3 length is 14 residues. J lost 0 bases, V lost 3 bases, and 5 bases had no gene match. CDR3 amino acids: CSASIRGHSYEQYF. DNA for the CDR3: TGCAGTGCTAGTATAAGGGGGCACTCCTACGAGCAGTACTTC.

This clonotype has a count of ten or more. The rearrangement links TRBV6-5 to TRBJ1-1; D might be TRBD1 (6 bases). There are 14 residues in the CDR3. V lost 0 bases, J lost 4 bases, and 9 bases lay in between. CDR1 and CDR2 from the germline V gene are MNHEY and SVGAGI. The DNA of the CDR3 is TGTGCCAGCAGTTACTCGCGCAGGGGCACTGAAGCTTTCTTT. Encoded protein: CASSYSRRGTEAFF.

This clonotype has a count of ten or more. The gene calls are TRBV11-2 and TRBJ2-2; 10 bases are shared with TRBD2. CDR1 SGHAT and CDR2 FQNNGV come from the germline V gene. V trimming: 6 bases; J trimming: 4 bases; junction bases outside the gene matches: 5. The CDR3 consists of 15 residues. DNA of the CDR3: TGTGCCAGCAGGAACCTAGCGGGAGCCACCGGGGAGCTGTTTTTT. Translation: CASRNLAGATGELFF.

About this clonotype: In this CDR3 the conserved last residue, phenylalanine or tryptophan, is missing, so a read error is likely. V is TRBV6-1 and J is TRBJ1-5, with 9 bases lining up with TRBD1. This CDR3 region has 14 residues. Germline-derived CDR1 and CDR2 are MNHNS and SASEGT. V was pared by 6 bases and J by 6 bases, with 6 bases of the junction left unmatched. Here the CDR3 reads CASRETGGVQPQHY. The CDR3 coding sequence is TGTGCCAGCAGAGAAACAGGGGGCGTTCAGCCCCAGCATTAT.

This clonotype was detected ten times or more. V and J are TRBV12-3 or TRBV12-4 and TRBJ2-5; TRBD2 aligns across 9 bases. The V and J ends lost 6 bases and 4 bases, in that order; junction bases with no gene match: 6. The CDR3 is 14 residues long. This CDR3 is CASRHSGGIETQYF. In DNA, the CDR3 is TGTGCCAGCAGACATAGCGGGGGAATAGAGACCCAGTACTTC.

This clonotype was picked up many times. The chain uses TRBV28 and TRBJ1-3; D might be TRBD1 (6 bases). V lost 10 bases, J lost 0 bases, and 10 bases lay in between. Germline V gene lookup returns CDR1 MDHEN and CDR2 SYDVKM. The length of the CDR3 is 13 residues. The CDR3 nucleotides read TGTGCCACCGGACAGCTCTCTGGAAACACCATATATTTT. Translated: CATGQLSGNTIYF.

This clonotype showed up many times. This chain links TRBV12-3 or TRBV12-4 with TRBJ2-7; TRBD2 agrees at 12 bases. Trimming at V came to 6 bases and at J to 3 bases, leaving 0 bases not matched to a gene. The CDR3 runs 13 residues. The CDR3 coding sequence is TGTGCCAGCAGGACTAGCGGGGGCTACGAGCAGTACTTC. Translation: CASRTSGGYEQYF.

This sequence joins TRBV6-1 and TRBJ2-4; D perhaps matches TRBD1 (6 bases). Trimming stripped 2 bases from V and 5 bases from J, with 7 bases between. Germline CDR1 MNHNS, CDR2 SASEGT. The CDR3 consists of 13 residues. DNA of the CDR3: TGTGCCAGCAGTGAACCAGGGGAAAACATTCAGTACTTC. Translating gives CASSEPGENIQYF.

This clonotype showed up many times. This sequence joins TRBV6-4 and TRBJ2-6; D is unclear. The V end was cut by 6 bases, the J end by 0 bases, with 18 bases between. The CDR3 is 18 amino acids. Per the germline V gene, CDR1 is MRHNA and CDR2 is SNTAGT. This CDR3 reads CASSPYDGSSSGANVLTF. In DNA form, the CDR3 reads TGTGCCAGCAGCCCCTATGACGGCTCGAGCTCTGGGGCCAACGTCCTGACTTTC.

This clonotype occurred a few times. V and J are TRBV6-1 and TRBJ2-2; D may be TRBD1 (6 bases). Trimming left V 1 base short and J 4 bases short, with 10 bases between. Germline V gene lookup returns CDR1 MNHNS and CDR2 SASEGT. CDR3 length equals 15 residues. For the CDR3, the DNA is TGTGCCAGCAGTGAAGGGGCAGGGGCCACCGGGGAGCTGTTTTTT. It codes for CASSEGAGATGELFF.